The 13 T cell receptor beta chains reported below all come from one sample, sequenced in a study of shared clonotypes between healthy human individuals (dated by TCRdb to the early 2020s). Receptor amplification or capture employed the immunoSEQ multiplex PCR assay. As stored in TCRdb, this immuneACCESS dataset retains in-frame rearrangements with V and J assigned. A fraction of the clones does not appear; measured against another copy, unresolved V genes explain less than half of the discrepancy, and the remainder lacks a known reason. A total of around 1.9 million clones appear in this sample, 85% to 95% of them only once. In total, the top ten clones hold approximately 1.7% of the sample. CD8 naive samples consisted of CD45RO-negative cells that were positively selected for CCR7, yielding a CD45RA+CCR7+ population without TemRA cells. The sample taken for sequencing was naive CD8+ T cells from PBMCs. The sample's cell subset or site label is to be understood as: CD45RA+CCR7+. The receptor set was obtained from a man aged 18 to 29 in good health. Some clones in this sample may be carry-over from other donors' samples.

V gene TRBV7-9 combines with J gene TRBJ1-1; D uncertain. V lost 7 bases and J 4 bases, leaving 13 bases between the germline ends. This CDR3 is built from 13 residues. CDR1 and CDR2 (germline): SEHNR, FQNEAQ (reference sequence). CDR3 residues: CASTSPTVTEAFF. The DNA of the CDR3 is TGTGCCAGCACTTCCCCCACGGTCACTGAAGCTTTCTTT.

This chain links TRBV28 with TRBJ1-4; D not resolved. The CDR3 length is 15 residues. V lost 6 bases to trimming and J lost 0 bases, with 11 bases between them. Germline CDR1 reads MDHEN; CDR2 reads SYDVKM. In nucleotides, the CDR3 is TGTGCCAGCAGCCGAAATGTAGCAACTAATGAAAAACTGTTTTTT. Amino acids: CASSRNVATNEKLFF.

The chain combines TRBV7-9 with TRBJ2-1, with a possible D match to TRBD2 (7 bases). V gave up 4 bases and J gave up 4 bases, with 20 bases separating them. Germline CDR1 SEHNR, CDR2 FQNEAQ (reference sequence). The CDR3 loop spans 17 amino acids. The chain's CDR3 is CASSSRHLGGAYNEQFF. CDR3 DNA sequence: TGTGCCAGCAGCTCCAGGCACCTGGGGGGGGCTTACAATGAGCAGTTCTTC.

The V and J genes are TRBV5-4 and TRBJ2-5, with 11 bases lining up with TRBD2. The germline V gene encodes CDR1 SGHNT and CDR2 YYREEE (reference sequence). The CDR3 is 14 amino acids. V was clipped by 6 bases and J by 2 bases; unmatched bases: 3. CDR3 region: CASTGTSGQETQYF. The CDR3 DNA reads TGTGCCAGCACAGGGACTAGCGGTCAAGAGACCCAGTACTTC.

V usage is TRBV28 and J usage is TRBJ1-5, with D perhaps matching TRBD1 (5 bases). Trimming took off 10 bases at V and 1 base at J, with 14 bases between the two ends. CDR3 length equals 14 residues. Germline CDR1 reads MDHEN; CDR2 reads SYDVKM. The DNA for the CDR3 is TGTGCCACCACGGGTCGGGGCAGCAATCAGCCCCAGCATTTT. It yields the protein CATTGRGSNQPQHF.

The genes are TRBV15 and TRBJ2-2, with D possibly being TRBD2 (5 bases). Germline V gene data show CDR1 as LNHNV and CDR2 as YYDKDF (reference sequence). Trimming shortened V by 0 bases and J by 0 bases, and 14 bases separated the two germline ends. CDR3 length: 18 residues. CDR3 DNA sequence: TGTGCCACCAGCAGAGAGAGAATACGGGGTCCGAACACCGGGGAGCTGTTTTTT. Translating gives CATSRERIRGPNTGELFF. The full variable domain, completed using reference TRBV15 and TRBJ2-2, is DAMVIQNPRYQVTQFGKPVTLSCSQTLNHNVMYWYQQKSSQAPKLLFHYYDKDFNNEADTPDNFQSRRPNTSFCFLDIRSPGLGDTAMYLCATSRERIRGPNTGELFFGEGSRLTVL.

V is TRBV6-4 and J is TRBJ2-7; TRBD1 or TRBD2 may be the D gene (6 bases each). The CDR3 consists of 14 residues. CDR1 and CDR2 from the germline V gene are MRHNA and SNTAGT. Between the trimmed V and J ends, which lost 3 bases and 3 bases, there was a span of 12 bases. Here the CDR3 reads CASSEQGGGYEQYF. Written as DNA, the CDR3 is TGTGCCAGCAGTGAACAGGGAGGAGGCTACGAGCAGTACTTC.

The V and J genes are TRBV7-6 and TRBJ2-1, with 12 nucleotides matching TRBD2. Unmatched junction bases numbered 4, after V lost 4 bases and J lost 6 bases. The CDR3 covers 15 residues. CDR1 is SGHVS, CDR2 FNYEAQ, per germline. The DNA for the CDR3 is TGTGCCAGCAGCTGGCCGGGACTAGCGGGCAATGAGCAGTTCTTC. Translated: CASSWPGLAGNEQFF. The variable domain in full, completed from reference TRBV7-6 and TRBJ2-1, reads GAGVSQSPRYKVTKRGQDVALRCDPISGHVSLYWYRQALGQGPEFLTYFNYEAQQDKSGLPNDRFSAERPEGSISTLTIQRTEQRDSAMYRCASSWPGLAGNEQFFGPGTRLTVL.

V and J are TRBV7-8 and TRBJ2-5, with TRBD1 as a possible D gene (6 bases). Germline CDR1 reads SGHVS; CDR2 reads FQNEAQ. The V gene lost 8 bases and the J gene lost 1 base, with 17 bases spanning the gap. CDR3 length equals 15 residues. The CDR3 bases are TGTGCCAGCTTGGGGTCCCGCAGGGGCCAAGAGACCCAGTACTTC. Encoded protein: CASLGSRRGQETQYF.

CDR3 protein: CASSLPAGGVQETQYF. Here the CDR3 DNA reads TGTGCCAGCAGCTTACCTGCAGGGGGGGTCCAAGAGACCCAGTACTTC. This rearrangement joins TRBV7-9 to TRBJ2-5, with D possibly being TRBD1 or TRBD2 (7 bases each). In germline, CDR1 is SEHNR, CDR2 FQNEAQ (reference sequence). CDR3 length: 16 residues. The V and J ends lost 2 bases and 1 base respectively, with 14 bases between them.

Details on this clone: This same CDR3 is encoded by further DNA sequences in the sample. V and J are TRBV27 and TRBJ1-5, with D hard to call. Trimming took off 5 bases at V and 0 bases at J, with 8 bases between the two ends. CDR1 MNHEY and CDR2 SMNVEV come from the germline V gene (reference sequence). The CDR3 is made up of 14 amino acids. The CDR3 loop is CASSPGYSNQPQHF. In nucleotides, the CDR3 is TGTGCCAGCAGTCCCGGATATAGCAATCAGCCCCAGCATTTT.

The chain is built from TRBV2 and TRBJ2-4; tentatively, D is TRBD1 or TRBD2 (5 bases each). CDR3 length: 15 residues. The germline V gene has CDR1 SNHLY and CDR2 FYNNEI. V lost 8 bases to trimming and J lost 1 base, with 15 bases between them. CDR3 DNA sequence: TGTGCCAGCCGACAGAGGGGCCCGGCCAAAAACATTCAGTACTTC. Translated, it gives CASRQRGPAKNIQYF.

V gene TRBV2 combines with J gene TRBJ2-1, with TRBD2 identical over 8 bases. This CDR3 is built from 17 residues. Germline values: CDR1 SNHLY, CDR2 FYNNEI. The V and J ends lost 3 bases and 6 bases, in that order; junction bases with no gene match: 13. CDR3 protein: CASSDSSGTILSNEQFF. CDR3 DNA sequence: TGTGCCAGCAGTGATAGTAGCGGGACTATTCTCTCCAATGAGCAGTTCTTC.